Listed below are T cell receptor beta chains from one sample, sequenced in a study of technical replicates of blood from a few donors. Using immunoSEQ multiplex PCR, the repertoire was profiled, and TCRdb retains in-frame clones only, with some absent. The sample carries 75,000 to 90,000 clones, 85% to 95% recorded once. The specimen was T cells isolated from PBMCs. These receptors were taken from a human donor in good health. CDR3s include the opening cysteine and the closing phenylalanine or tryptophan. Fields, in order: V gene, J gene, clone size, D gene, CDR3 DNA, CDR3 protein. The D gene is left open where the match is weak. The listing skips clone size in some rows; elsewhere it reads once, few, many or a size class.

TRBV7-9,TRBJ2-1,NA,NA,TGTGCCAGCAGCGTAAGCGGGTGGACGACCAATGAGCAGTTCTTC,CASSVSGWTTNEQFF
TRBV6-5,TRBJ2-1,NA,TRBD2,TGTGCCAGCAGTTACCTAGCGGGAACGAATGAGCAGTTCTTC,CASSYLAGTNEQFF
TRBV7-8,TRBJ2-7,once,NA,TGTGCCAGCAGCCCTACAATCACAGGGTCACACGAGCAGTACTTC,CASSPTITGSHEQYF
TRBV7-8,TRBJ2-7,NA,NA,TGTGCCAGCAGCTTAAGGAGGCTAGACTACGAGCAGTACTTC,CASSLRRLDYEQYF
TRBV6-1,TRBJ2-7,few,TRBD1,TGTGCCAGCAGGACAGGGGCGCCCTCCTACGAGCAGTACTTC,CASRTGAPSYEQYF
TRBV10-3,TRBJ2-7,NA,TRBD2,TGTGCCATCAGTGAGCCAGCGGGGGACACCTACGAGCAGTACTTC,CAISEPAGDTYEQYF
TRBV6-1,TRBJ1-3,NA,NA,TGTGCCAGCAGTGGGGAGGGCCCCTCTGGAAACACCATATATTTT,CASSGEGPSGNTIYF
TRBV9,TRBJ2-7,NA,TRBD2,TGTGCCAGCAGCGCCCTAGCGGGACCAGGGGACGAGCAGTACTTC,CASSALAGPGDEQYF
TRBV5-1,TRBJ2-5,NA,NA,TGCGCCAGCAGCTTGATGGCCAGGGTGGCCGAGACCCAGTACTTC,CASSLMARVAETQYF
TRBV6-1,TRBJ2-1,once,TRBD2,TGTGCCAGCAGTGGGACTAGTTGGAGCTCCTACAATGAGCAGTTCTTC,CASSGTSWSSYNEQFF
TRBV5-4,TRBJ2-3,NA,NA,TGTGCCAGCAGCTTACCAGAAGATACGCAGTATTTT,CASSLPEDTQYF
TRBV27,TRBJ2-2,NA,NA,TGTGCCAGCAATAATCGGGGGACCGGGGAGCTGTTTTTT,CASNNRGTGELFF
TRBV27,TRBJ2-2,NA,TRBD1,TGTGCCAGTTCTCCCGTCCGGGACAGGGCTTCCGGGGAGCTGTTTTTT,CASSPVRDRASGELFF
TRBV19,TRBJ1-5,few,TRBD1,TGTGCCAGTCGAACAGGGGAAGGTCGCAATCAGCCCCAGCATTTT,CASRTGEGRNQPQHF
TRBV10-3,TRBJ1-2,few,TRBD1,TGTGCCATCAGTGAGTCCGGGACAGGGTTGGGCTACACCTTC,CAISESGTGLGYTF
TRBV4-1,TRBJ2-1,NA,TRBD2,TGCGCCAGCAGCCCAGATCCGGGACTAGCGGGAGACGGTGAGCAGTTCTTC,CASSPDPGLAGDGEQFF
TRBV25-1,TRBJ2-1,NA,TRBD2,TGTGCCAGCAGTCCGACGGGACTAGCGGGAGGACGTGAGCAGTTCTTC,CASSPTGLAGGREQFF
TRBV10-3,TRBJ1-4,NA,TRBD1,TGTGCCATCAGGGGACAGGGAAATGAAAAACTGTTTTTT,CAIRGQGNEKLFF
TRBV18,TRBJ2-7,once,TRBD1,TGTGCCAGCTCACCGACGTTTGGACAGGGGCGTGACGAGCAGTACTTC,CASSPTFGQGRDEQYF
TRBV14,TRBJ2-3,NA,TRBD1,TGTGCCAGCAGCCTGGGACAGGGAATCACAGATACGCAGTATTTT,CASSLGQGITDTQYF
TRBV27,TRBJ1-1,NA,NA,TGTGCCAGCAGTTATTCAACTGAAGCTTTCTTT,CASSYSTEAFF
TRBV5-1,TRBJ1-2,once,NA,TGCGCCAGCAGCTTTTCAGGGTCCTATGGCTACACCTTC,CASSFSGSYGYTF
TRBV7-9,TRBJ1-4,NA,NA,TGTGCCAGCAGCTTGTCCCAGGGCAATGAAAAACTGTTTTTT,CASSLSQGNEKLFF
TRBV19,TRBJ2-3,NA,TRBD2,TGTGCCAGTAGCCGTATACTAGCGGGAGATAGGACAGATACGCAGTATTTT,CASSRILAGDRTDTQYF
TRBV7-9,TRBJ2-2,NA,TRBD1,TGTGCCAGCAGGCCTAGGGGGCCGGTGGACACCGGGGAGCTGTTTTTT,CASRPRGPVDTGELFF
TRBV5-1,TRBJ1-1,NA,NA,TGCGCCAGCAGCTTGGGAGATACTGAAGCTTTCTTT,CASSLGDTEAFF
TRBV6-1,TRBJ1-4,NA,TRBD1,TGTGCCAGCAGTGAAGAGGGGACAGGCGCCGAGGGTGAAAAACTGTTTTTT,CASSEEGTGAEGEKLFF
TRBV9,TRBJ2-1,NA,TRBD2,TGTGCCAGCAGCGTAGTTCCTAGCGGGAGAGGGAATGAGCAGTTCTTC,CASSVVPSGRGNEQFF
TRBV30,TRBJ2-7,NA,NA,TGTGCCTGGAGTCCAGGGGGACTCTTCTCCTACGAGCAGTACTTC,CAWSPGGLFSYEQYF
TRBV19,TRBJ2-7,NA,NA,TGTGCCAGTAGTATAGATCTTGACCTGCGGTACGAGCAGTACTTC,CASSIDLDLRYEQYF
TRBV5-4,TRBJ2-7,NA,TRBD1,TGTGCCAGCAGCTCCGGGACAGGGTGGTACGAGCAGTACTTC,CASSSGTGWYEQYF